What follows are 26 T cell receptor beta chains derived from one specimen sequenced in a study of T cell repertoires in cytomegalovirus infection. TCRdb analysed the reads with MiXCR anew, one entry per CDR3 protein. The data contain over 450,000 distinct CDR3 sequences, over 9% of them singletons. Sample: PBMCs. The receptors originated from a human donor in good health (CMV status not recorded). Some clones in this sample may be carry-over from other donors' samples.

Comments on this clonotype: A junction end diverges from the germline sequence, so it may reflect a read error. In DNA, the CDR3 is TGTGCCAGCACTCGGACTAGCTACGATGAGCAGTTCTTC. This encodes CASTRTSYDEQFF. This chain connects TRBV12-3 or TRBV12-4 to TRBJ2-1, with TRBD2 matching over 8 bases. This CDR3 region has 13 residues.

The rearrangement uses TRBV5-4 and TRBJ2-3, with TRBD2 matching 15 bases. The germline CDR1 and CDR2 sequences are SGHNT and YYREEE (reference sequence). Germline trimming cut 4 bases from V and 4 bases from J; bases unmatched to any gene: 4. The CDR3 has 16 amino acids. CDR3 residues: CASSPGLAGGPDTQYF. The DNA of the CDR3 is TGTGCCAGCAGCCCAGGACTAGCGGGGGGGCCAGATACGCAGTATTTT.

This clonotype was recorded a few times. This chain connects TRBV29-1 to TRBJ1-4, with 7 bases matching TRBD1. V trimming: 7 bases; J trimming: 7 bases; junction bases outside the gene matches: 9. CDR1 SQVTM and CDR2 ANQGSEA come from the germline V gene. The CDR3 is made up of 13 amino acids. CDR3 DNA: TGCAGCGGGCGAACAGGGGTTAGTGAAAAACTGTTTTTT. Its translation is CSGRTGVSEKLFF.

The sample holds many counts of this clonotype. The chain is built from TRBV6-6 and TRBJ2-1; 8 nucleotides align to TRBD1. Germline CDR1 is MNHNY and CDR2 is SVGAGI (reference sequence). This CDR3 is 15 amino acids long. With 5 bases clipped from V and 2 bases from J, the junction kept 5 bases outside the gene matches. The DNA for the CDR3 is TGTGCCAGCAGTGCATGGACAGGGACCTACAATGAGCAGTTCTTC. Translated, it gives CASSAWTGTYNEQFF.

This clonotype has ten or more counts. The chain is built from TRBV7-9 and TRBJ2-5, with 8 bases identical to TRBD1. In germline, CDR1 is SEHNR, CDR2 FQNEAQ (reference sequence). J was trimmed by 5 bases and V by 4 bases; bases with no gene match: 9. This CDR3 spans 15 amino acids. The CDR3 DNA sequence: TGTGCCAGCAGCTACCGACAGGGGAATAAGGAGACCCAGTACTTC. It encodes CASSYRQGNKETQYF.

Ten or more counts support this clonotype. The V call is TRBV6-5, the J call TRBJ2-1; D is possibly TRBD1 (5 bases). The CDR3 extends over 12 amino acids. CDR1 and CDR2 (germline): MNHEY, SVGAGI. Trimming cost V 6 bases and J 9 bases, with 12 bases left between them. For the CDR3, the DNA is TGTGCCAGCAGCCGAGCAGGGATTGAGCAGTTCTTC. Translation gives CASSRAGIEQFF.

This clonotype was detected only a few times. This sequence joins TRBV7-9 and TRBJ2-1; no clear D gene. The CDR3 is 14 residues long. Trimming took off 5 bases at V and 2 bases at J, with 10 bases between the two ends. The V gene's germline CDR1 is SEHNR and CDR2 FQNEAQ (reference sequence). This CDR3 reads CASSPRSPYNEQFF. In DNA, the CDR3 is TGTGCCAGCAGCCCCCGGAGTCCCTACAATGAGCAGTTCTTC.

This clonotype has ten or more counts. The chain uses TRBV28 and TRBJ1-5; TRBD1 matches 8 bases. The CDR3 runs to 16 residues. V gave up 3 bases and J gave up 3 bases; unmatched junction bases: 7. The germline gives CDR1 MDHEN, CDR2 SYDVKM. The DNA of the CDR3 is TGTGCCAGCAGTTTTTCCGGGACAGGTACCAATCAGCCCCAGCATTTT. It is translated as CASSFSGTGTNQPQHF.

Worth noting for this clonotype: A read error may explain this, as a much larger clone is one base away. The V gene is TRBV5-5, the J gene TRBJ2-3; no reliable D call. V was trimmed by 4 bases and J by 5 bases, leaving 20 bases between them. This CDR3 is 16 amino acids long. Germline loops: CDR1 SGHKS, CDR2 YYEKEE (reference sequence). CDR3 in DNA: TGTGCCAGCAGCCCCTTGACTGGGCCAGTGGGAGATACGCAGTATTTT. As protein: CASSPLTGPVGDTQYF.

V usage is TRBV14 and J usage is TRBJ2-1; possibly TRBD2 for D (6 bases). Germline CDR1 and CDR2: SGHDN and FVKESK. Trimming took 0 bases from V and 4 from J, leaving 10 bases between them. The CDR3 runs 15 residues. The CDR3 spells CASSQDPGSYNEQFF. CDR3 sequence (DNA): TGTGCCAGCAGCCAAGATCCCGGGAGTTACAATGAGCAGTTCTTC.

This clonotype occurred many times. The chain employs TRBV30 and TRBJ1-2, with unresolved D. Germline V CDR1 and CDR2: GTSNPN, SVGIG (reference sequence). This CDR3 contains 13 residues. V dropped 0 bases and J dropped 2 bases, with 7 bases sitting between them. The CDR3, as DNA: TGTGCCTGGAGTGTAGACGAAAACTATGGCTACACCTTC. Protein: CAWSVDENYGYTF. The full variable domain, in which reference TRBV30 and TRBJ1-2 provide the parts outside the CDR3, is SQTIHQWPATLVQPVGSPLSLECTVEGTSNPNLYWYRQAAGRGLQLLFYSVGIGQISSEVPQNLSASRPQDRQFILSSKKLLLSDSGFYLCAWSVDENYGYTFGSGTRLTVV.

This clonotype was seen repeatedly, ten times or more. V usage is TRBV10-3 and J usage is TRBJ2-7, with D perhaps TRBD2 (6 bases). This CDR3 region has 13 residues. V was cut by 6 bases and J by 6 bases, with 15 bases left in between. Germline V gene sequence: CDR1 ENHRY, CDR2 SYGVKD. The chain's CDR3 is CAISQERELEQYF. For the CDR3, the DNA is TGTGCCATCAGCCAGGAACGGGAGCTCGAGCAGTACTTC.

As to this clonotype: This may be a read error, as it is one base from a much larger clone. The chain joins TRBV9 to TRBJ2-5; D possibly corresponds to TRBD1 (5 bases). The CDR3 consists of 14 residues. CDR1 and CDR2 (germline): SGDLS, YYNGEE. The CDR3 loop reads CASSIPGIQETQHF. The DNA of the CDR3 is TGTGCCAGCAGCATCCCAGGGATTCAAGAGACCCAGCACTTC.

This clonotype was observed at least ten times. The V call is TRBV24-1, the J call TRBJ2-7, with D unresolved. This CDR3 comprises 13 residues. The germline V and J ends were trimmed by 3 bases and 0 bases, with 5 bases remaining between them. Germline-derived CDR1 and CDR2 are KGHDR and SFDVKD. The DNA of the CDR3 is TGTGCCACCAGTGATCCTCTCTCCTACGAGCAGTACTTC. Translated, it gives CATSDPLSYEQYF.

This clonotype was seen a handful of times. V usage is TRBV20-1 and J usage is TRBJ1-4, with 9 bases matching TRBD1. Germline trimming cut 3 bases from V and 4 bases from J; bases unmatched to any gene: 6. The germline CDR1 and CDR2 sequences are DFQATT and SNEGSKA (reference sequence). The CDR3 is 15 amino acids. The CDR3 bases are TGCAGTGCTAGCTCAGGGACAGGGCTTAATGAAAAACTGTTTTTT. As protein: CSASSGTGLNEKLFF.

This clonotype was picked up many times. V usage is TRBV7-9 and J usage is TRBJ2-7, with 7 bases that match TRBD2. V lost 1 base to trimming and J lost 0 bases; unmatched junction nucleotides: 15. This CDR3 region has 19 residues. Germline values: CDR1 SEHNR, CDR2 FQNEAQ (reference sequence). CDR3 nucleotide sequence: TGTGCCAGCAGCTTAGGTGTGGGTGGTTTGACTAGCCGCTCCTACGAGCAGTACTTC. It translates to CASSLGVGGLTSRSYEQYF. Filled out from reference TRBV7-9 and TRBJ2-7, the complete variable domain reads DTGVSQNPRHKITKRGQNVTFRCDPISEHNRLYWYRQTLGQGPEFLTYFQNEAQLEKSRLLSDRFSAERPKGSFSTLEIQRTEQGDSAMYLCASSLGVGGLTSRSYEQYFGPGTRLTVT.

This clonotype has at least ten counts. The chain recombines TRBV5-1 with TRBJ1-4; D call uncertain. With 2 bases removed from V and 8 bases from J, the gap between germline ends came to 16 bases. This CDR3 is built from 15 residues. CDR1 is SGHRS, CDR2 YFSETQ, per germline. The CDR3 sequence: CASSFGSQFGEKLFF. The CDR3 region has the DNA TGCGCCAGCAGCTTCGGGTCGCAGTTTGGCGAAAAACTGTTTTTT.

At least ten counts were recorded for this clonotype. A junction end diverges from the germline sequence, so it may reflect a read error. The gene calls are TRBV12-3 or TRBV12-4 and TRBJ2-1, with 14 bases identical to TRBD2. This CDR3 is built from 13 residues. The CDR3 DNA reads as TGTGCCAGCAGTGCGGGACTAGCGGGAGAAAGGGTCTTC. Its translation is CASSAGLAGERVF.

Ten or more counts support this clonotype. The CDR3 region is CASSLYLQGGGSGNTIYF. As DNA, the CDR3 is TGTGCCAGCAGCTTATACTTACAGGGAGGGGGCTCTGGAAACACCATATATTTT. This rearrangement joins TRBV11-2 to TRBJ1-3, with D perhaps matching TRBD1 (6 bases). V lost 2 bases and J lost 0, with 17 bases in between. This CDR3 is 18 amino acids long. Germline loops: CDR1 SGHAT, CDR2 FQNNGV.

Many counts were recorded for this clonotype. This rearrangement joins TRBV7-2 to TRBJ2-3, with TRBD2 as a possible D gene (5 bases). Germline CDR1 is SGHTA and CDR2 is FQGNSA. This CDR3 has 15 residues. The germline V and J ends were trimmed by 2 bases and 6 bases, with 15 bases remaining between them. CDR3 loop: CASSLYDYSADTQYF. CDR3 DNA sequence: TGTGCCAGCAGCTTATACGACTATTCAGCGGATACGCAGTATTTT. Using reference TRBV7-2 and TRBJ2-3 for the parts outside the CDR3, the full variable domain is GAGVSQSPSNKVTEKGKDVELRCDPISGHTALYWYRQSLGQGLEFLIYFQGNSAPDKSGLPSDRFSAERTGGSVSTLTIQRTQQEDSAVYLCASSLYDYSADTQYFGPGTRLTVL.

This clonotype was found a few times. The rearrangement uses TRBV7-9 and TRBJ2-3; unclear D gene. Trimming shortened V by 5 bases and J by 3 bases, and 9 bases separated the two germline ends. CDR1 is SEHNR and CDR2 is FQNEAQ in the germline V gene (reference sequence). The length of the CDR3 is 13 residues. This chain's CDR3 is CASSQTQTDTQYF. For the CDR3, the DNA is TGTGCCAGCAGCCAAACTCAGACAGATACGCAGTATTTT.

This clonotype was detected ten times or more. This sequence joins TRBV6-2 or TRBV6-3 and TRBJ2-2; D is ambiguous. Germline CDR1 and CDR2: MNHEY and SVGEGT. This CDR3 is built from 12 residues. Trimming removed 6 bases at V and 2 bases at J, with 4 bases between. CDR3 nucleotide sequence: TGTGCCAGCAGAAAAAACACCGGGGAGCTGTTTTTT. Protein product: CASRKNTGELFF.

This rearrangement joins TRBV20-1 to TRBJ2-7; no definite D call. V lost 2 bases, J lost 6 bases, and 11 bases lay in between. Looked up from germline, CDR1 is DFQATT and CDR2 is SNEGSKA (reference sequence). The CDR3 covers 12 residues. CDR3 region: CSARHCVAEQYF. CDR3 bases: TGCAGTGCTAGACATTGCGTCGCCGAGCAGTACTTC.

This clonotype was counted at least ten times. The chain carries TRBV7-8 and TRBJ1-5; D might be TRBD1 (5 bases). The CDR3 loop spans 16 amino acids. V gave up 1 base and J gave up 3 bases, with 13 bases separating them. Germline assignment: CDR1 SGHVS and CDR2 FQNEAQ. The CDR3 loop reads CASSLVVSRDNQPQHF. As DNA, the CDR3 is TGTGCCAGCAGCTTAGTCGTATCCAGGGACAATCAGCCCCAGCATTTT.

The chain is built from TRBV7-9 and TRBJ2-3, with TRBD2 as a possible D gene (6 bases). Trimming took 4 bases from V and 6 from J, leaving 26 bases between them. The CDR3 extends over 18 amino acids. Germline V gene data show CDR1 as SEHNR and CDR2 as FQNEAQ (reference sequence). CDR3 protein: CASSSTNVRTSQRDTQYF. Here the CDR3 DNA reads TGTGCCAGCAGCTCCACGAATGTCCGCACTAGCCAGAGGGATACGCAGTATTTT.

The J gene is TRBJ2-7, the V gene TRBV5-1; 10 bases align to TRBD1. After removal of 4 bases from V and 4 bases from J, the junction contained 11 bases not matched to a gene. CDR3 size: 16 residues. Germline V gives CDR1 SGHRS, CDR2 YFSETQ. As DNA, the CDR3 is TGCGCCAGCAGCGTCCAACCGGGACAGGGGATTTACGAGCAGTACTTC. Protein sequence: CASSVQPGQGIYEQYF.